This T cell receptor beta chain was documented in a study of cytotoxic CD8 clonotypes in ibrutinib-treated CLL. Findings and limits, study-wide: Clonality increased with ibrutinib response but returned toward baseline at progression.

Generated by immunoSEQ multiplex PCR, the TCRdb table keeps only in-frame clones and is missing some. The data show 110,000 to 150,000 clones, with approximately 75% seen just once and less than 30% held by the top ten. This clone has more than one count but fewer than ten. The antigen remains undetermined. V was clipped by 2 bases and J by 7 bases; unmatched bases: 11. Per germline, CDR1 SGDLS and CDR2 YYNGEE. This CDR3 has 15 amino acids. The TCR comes from a human donor with chronic lymphocytic leukemia. The chain uses TRBV9 and TRBJ2-7, with 8 bases identical to TRBD1. The sequenced sample was PBMCs, obtained after 12 months of ibrutinib treatment. CDR3 nucleotide sequence: TGTGCCAGCAGCGTTGGTACAGGGGGTCGCCGGGAGCAGTACTTC. Residues: CASSVGTGGRREQYF.